This entry features one T cell receptor (beta chain) sequence. The repertoire was sequenced with immunoSEQ multiplex PCR; TCRdb's copy has only in-frame clones and lacks some. Found here are 85,000 to 120,000 clones, roughly four fifths of them singletons; the top ten hold 5% to 8%. Patients at the Seattle site were enrolled during active infection and followed longitudinally. The sample is drawn from a study of blood T cell repertoires in COVID-19. Study-level background: From the United States, Italy and Spain came samples of acute and convalescent COVID-19.

This CDR3 has 15 residues. Deletions cut 1 base from V and 9 bases from J, with 16 bases between. CDR1 and CDR2 from the germline V gene are LGHDT and YNNKEL (reference sequence). This chain joins TRBV3-1 (or the pseudogene TRBV3-2) and TRBJ2-1, with a weak D call TRBD2 (6 bases). This receptor was taken from a man older than 75 with COVID-19, enrolled during active disease. The sample consisted of peripheral blood. The CDR3 sequence: CASSQASGVNSEQFF. The CDR3 coding sequence is TGTGCCAGCAGCCAAGCTTCGGGAGTGAATTCTGAGCAGTTCTTC.